What follows is one T cell receptor beta chain and its context. The antigen remains undetermined. This specimen comes from a study of cytomegalovirus exposure and HLA in healthy donors. Germline CDR1 MGHRA, CDR2 YSYEKL. The V and J ends lost 1 base and 6 bases, in that order; junction bases with no gene match: 3. This CDR3 is built from 16 residues. The study, taken as a whole, reports: The HLA-A and HLA-B alleles of most subjects were reportedly predicted accurately from TCR beta sequences.

The PCR had 60 Vbeta and 13 Jbeta primers. In the authors' methods: In a later analysis, of some 80 million unique beta chains, about 11 million appeared in at least two donors. Produced via immunoSEQ multiplex PCR; TCRdb's table is partial and in-frame only. That table is the source of V, J and clone size, and D and trimming were worked out from the DNA. This sample has approximately 110,000 clones, with about 68% found just once. The source of this sequence is a young man in good health and CMV-seropositive. The source material was PBMCs. This chain connects TRBV4-1 to TRBJ2-3; 14 nucleotides align to TRBD2. The CDR3, as DNA: TGCGCCAGCAGCCAAGTGGGACTAGCGGGGGTTGATACGCAGTATTTT. Protein: CASSQVGLAGVDTQYF.